Listed below are T cell receptor beta chains from one sample, sequenced in a study of CD8+ T cells in alopecia areata. Libraries were prepared by immunoSEQ multiplex PCR; TCRdb keeps only in-frame clonotypes and omits some of them. Of about 200,000 clones listed, roughly 64% are singletons. The sample was CD4+ T cells sorted from blood, taken at week 4, from a patient treated with tofacitinib. These receptors were collected from a human donor with alopecia areata. The CDR3 runs from the conserved cysteine through the conserved F or W. Each record gives: V gene, J gene, clone size, D gene, CDR3 length, CDR3 protein, CDR3 DNA. A D gene is named only where the DNA matches it firmly. Size values are once, few and many counts, or a class for expanded clones, and some rows have none.

TRBV30,TRBJ2-1,-,TRBD2,13,CAWSVTSGGEQFF,TGTGCCTGGAGTGTTACTAGCGGGGGTGAGCAGTTCTTC
TRBV29-1,TRBJ2-7,-,TRBD1,14,CSVRGQPYSYEQYF,TGCAGCGTTAGGGGACAGCCTTACTCCTACGAGCAGTACTTC
TRBV19,TRBJ1-5,once,TRBD1,14,CASSGTGGRQPQHF,TGTGCCAGTAGTGGAACAGGGGGGCGTCAGCCCCAGCATTTT
TRBV7-2,TRBJ2-3,few,-,16,CASSQGGDLYTDTQYF,TGTGCCAGCAGCCAAGGCGGGGACTTGTACACAGATACGCAGTATTTT
TRBV7-2,TRBJ1-6,-,-,14,CASSLNDGSITLHF,TGTGCCAGCAGCCTAAACGACGGGTCTATCACCCTCCACTTT
TRBV6-5,TRBJ2-1,-,-,12,CASSYSRDPQFF,TGTGCCAGCAGTTACAGTAGGGACCCCCAGTTCTTC
TRBV6-5,TRBJ2-5,-,-,13,CASSPLRGETQYF,TGTGCCAGCAGTCCCCTCCGGGGGGAGACCCAGTACTTC
TRBV23-1,TRBJ1-3,-,-,16,CASSHSDISSGNTIYF,TGCGCCAGCAGTCATTCTGACATCAGCTCTGGAAACACCATATATTTT
TRBV5-1,TRBJ1-2,-,TRBD1,15,CASSPTTGETYGYTF,TGCGCCAGCAGCCCGACGACAGGGGAGACTTATGGCTACACCTTC
TRBV7-7,TRBJ2-5,-,TRBD1,14,CASSLGQGGGTQYF,TGTGCTAGCAGCTTAGGACAGGGTGGTGGGACCCAGTACTTC
TRBV6-5,TRBJ2-1,once,TRBD2,15,CASSYKSGGNNEQFF,TGTGCCAGCAGTTACAAGAGCGGGGGTAACAATGAGCAGTTCTTC
TRBV29-1,TRBJ1-2,-,-,13,CSAQEDLNYGYTF,TGCAGCGCCCAGGAGGACCTAAACTATGGCTACACCTTC
TRBV6-1,TRBJ2-3,-,TRBD2,15,CAISEVAGVRDTQYF,TGTGCCATCAGTGAAGTAGCGGGGGTTAGAGATACGCAGTATTTT
TRBV30,TRBJ1-6,once,-,14,CAWTTGGPNSPLHF,TGTGCCTGGACTACTGGGGGACCAAATTCACCCCTCCACTTT
TRBV30,TRBJ1-4,-,-,12,CAWRPPGLDPFF,TGTGCCTGGAGGCCACCGGGACTCGACCCGTTTTTT
TRBV29-1,TRBJ1-2,-,-,16,CSAGPGIGEANYGYTF,TGCAGCGCGGGACCGGGAATCGGGGAAGCTAACTATGGCTACACCTTC
TRBV19,TRBJ1-2,-,TRBD1,17,CASSIRLGTESPYGYTF,TGTGCCAGTAGTATACGCCTCGGGACAGAGAGTCCCTATGGCTACACCTTC
TRBV29-1,TRBJ1-1,-,-,14,CSVDQSGTNTEAFF,TGCAGCGTTGATCAATCAGGGACGAACACTGAAGCTTTCTTT
TRBV7-9,TRBJ2-1,-,-,11,CASSLWDEQFF,TGTGCCAGCAGCTTATGGGATGAGCAGTTCTTC
TRBV2,TRBJ2-5,-,-,13,CASSREQELTQYF,TGTGCCAGCAGTCGGGAGCAAGAGCTGACCCAGTACTTC
TRBV6-5,TRBJ2-5,-,-,11,CASSYRETQYF,TGTGCCAGCAGTTATCGAGAGACCCAGTACTTC
TRBV6-5,TRBJ1-6,-,-,15,CASSLQSSYNSPLHF,TGTGCCAGCAGCTTACAGAGCTCCTATAATTCACCCCTCCACTTT
TRBV23-1,TRBJ2-7,-,-,18,CASSPRSGLSSPFYEQYF,TGCGCCAGCAGCCCTAGGTCTGGGCTCAGTAGCCCTTTCTACGAGCAGTACTTC
TRBV29-1,TRBJ2-3,few,-,11,CSVSGADTQYF,TGCAGCGTCTCAGGGGCAGATACGCAGTATTTT
TRBV9,TRBJ1-6,few,-,13,CASSVDQNSPLHF,TGTGCCAGCAGCGTAGACCAAAATTCACCCCTCCACTTT
TRBV6-5,TRBJ1-3,-,-,16,CASSYSSDSSGNTIYF,TGTGCCAGCAGTTACTCGAGTGACAGCTCTGGAAACACCATATATTTT
TRBV15,TRBJ2-7,-,-,14,CATSRDIGPYEQYF,TGTGCCACCAGCAGAGATATCGGGCCCTACGAGCAGTACTTC
TRBV2,TRBJ2-7,-,-,11,CASSIAYEQYF,TGTGCCAGCAGTATCGCCTACGAGCAGTACTTC
TRBV30,TRBJ2-3,-,-,14,CAWSSGGLTDTQYF,TGTGCCTGGAGTTCGGGGGGCCTCACAGATACGCAGTATTTT
TRBV9,TRBJ2-5,-,TRBD2,16,CASSVGLAGAQETQYF,TGTGCCAGCAGCGTAGGACTAGCGGGGGCCCAAGAGACCCAGTACTTC
TRBV30,TRBJ1-2,few,-,12,CAWTGVDYGYTF,TGTGCCTGGACAGGGGTGGACTATGGCTACACCTTC
TRBV5-4,TRBJ2-7,-,-,14,CASSQESERAEQYF,TGTGCCAGCAGCCAAGAAAGCGAAAGGGCCGAGCAGTACTTC
TRBV28,TRBJ2-6,once,-,13,CASSLGGANVLTF,TGTGCCAGCAGTTTGGGAGGGGCCAACGTCCTGACTTTC
TRBV29-1,TRBJ1-1,-,-,12,CSVDRSNTEAFF,TGCAGCGTAGACAGGTCGAACACTGAAGCTTTCTTT
TRBV5-6,TRBJ1-1,-,-,13,CASSRGRNTEAFF,TGTGCCAGCAGCCGGGGACGGAACACTGAAGCTTTCTTT
TRBV7-2,TRBJ2-2,once,TRBD2,17,CASSLVAGGMNTGELFF,TGTGCCAGCAGCTTAGTAGCGGGGGGCATGAACACCGGGGAGCTGTTTTTT
TRBV30,TRBJ2-3,-,TRBD2,15,CAWSRSGGGTDTQYF,TGTGCCTGGAGTCGTAGCGGGGGGGGCACAGATACGCAGTATTTT
TRBV10-3,TRBJ1-2,-,-,15,CAISESKGSENGYTF,TGTGCCATCAGTGAGTCGAAGGGTTCGGAGAATGGCTACACCTTC
TRBV29-1,TRBJ2-3,-,TRBD1,15,CSVAPGQSSTDTQYF,TGCAGCGTTGCCCCGGGACAGAGCTCCACAGATACGCAGTATTTT
TRBV30,TRBJ1-1,-,-,14,CAWRSAGVNTEAFF,TGTGCCTGGAGGTCGGCGGGGGTGAACACTGAAGCTTTCTTT
TRBV29-1,TRBJ2-3,-,-,13,CSVVRLSSDTQYF,TGCAGCGTTGTTAGACTATCCTCCGATACGCAGTATTTT
TRBV9,TRBJ2-3,-,TRBD2,17,CASSPGLAGGGTDTQYF,TGTGCCAGCTCTCCGGGACTAGCGGGGGGCGGCACAGATACGCAGTATTTT
TRBV5-6,TRBJ2-6,-,TRBD1,15,CASSLRQGGANVLTF,TGTGCCAGCAGCCTGCGACAGGGAGGGGCCAACGTCCTGACTTTC
TRBV30,TRBJ2-3,-,-,13,CAWSLGGADTQYF,TGTGCCTGGAGTTTAGGCGGGGCAGATACGCAGTATTTT
TRBV29-1,TRBJ1-1,-,-,14,CSVLQQTGWTEAFF,TGCAGCGTTCTCCAGCAGACAGGCTGGACTGAAGCTTTCTTT
TRBV7-2,TRBJ2-5,once,-,13,CASSRGVQETQYF,TGTGCCAGCAGCCGCGGGGTCCAAGAGACCCAGTACTTC
TRBV7-2,TRBJ2-5,-,TRBD2,17,CASSRWTSGGIQETQYF,TGTGCCAGCAGCCGGTGGACTAGCGGGGGGATACAAGAGACCCAGTACTTC
TRBV30,TRBJ1-1,once,-,13,CASRRRDNTEAFF,TGTGCCAGCCGCCGTAGGGATAACACTGAAGCTTTCTTT
TRBV5-4,TRBJ1-2,once,TRBD1,17,CASSPTRGQGRSYGYTF,TGTGCCAGCAGCCCAACGAGGGGACAGGGCAGGAGCTATGGCTACACCTTC
TRBV15,TRBJ1-5,-,TRBD1,18,CATSRVGTGRRSNQPQHF,TGTGCCACCAGCAGAGTAGGGACAGGGAGAAGGAGCAATCAGCCCCAGCATTTT
TRBV29-1,TRBJ2-7,-,-,12,CSVEKGGSEQYF,TGCAGCGTTGAAAAGGGGGGCTCCGAGCAGTACTTC
TRBV7-2,TRBJ2-1,once,TRBD2,13,CASSLGGGPTAFF,TGTGCCAGCAGCTTAGGGGGGGGACCCACCGCGTTCTTC
TRBV30,TRBJ2-3,-,-,12,CAWSEGSDTQYF,TGTGCCTGGAGTGAGGGGTCGGATACGCAGTATTTT